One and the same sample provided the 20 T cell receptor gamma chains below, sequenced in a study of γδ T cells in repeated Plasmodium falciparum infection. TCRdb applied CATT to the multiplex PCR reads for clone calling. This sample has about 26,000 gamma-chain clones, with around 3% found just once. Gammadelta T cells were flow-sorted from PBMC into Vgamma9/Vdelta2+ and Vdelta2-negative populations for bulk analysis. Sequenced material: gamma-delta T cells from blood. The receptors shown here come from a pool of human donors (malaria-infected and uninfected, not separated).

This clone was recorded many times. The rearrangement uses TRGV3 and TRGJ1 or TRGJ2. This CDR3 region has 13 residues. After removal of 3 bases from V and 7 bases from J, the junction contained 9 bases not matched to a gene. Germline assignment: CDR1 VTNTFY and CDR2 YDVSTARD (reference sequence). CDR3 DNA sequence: TGTGCCACCTGGGACTGGGGACAGTATAAGAAACTCTTT. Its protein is CATWDWGQYKKLF.

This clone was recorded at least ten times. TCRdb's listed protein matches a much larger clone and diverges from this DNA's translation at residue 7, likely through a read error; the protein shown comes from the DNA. CDR3 DNA sequence: TGTGCCTCGGAGTTGGGCAGAAAAATCAAGGTATTT. Translated: CASELGRKIKVF. The V and J genes are TRGV9 and TRGJP. TCRdb carries no J gene annotation; the J gene was assigned here by matching the DNA with germline. CDR3 length: 12 residues. Germline assignment: CDR1 GITISATS and CDR2 ISYDGTV (reference sequence).

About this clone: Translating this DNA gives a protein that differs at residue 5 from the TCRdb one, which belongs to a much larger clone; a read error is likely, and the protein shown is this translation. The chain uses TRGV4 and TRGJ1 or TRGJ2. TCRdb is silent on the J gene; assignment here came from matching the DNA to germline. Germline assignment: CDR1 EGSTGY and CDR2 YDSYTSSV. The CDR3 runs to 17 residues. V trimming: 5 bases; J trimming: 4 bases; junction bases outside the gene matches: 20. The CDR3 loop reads CATWGCPWTKVYYKKLF. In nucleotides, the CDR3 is TGTGCCACCTGGGGTTGTCCCTGGACGAAAGTGTATTATAAGAAACTCTTT.

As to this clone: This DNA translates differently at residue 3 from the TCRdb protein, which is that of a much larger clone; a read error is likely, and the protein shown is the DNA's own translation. The CDR3 loop reads CAAWDDLNYYKKLF. DNA for the CDR3: TGTGCCGCCTGGGATGATCTTAATTATTATAAGAAACTCTTT. The genes are TRGV4 and TRGJ1 or TRGJ2. The J gene, absent from TCRdb, was called here by matching the DNA to germline. The germline V gene has CDR1 EGSTGY and CDR2 YDSYTSSV. The CDR3 extends over 14 amino acids.

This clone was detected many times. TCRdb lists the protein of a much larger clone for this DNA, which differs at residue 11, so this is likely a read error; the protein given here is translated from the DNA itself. The CDR3 is CALWDQELGKQIKVF. The CDR3 nucleotides are TGTGCCTTGTGGGACCAAGAGTTGGGCAAACAAATCAAGGTATTT. The gene calls are TRGV9 and TRGJP. CDR3 length: 15 amino acids. Germline CDR1 GITISATS, CDR2 ISYDGTV (reference sequence).

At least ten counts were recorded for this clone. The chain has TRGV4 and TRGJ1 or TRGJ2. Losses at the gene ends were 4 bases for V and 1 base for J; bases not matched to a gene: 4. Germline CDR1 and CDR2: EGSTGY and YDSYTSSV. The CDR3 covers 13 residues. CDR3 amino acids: CATWDLNYYKKLF. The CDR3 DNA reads TGTGCCACCTGGGACCTAAATTATTATAAGAAACTCTTT.

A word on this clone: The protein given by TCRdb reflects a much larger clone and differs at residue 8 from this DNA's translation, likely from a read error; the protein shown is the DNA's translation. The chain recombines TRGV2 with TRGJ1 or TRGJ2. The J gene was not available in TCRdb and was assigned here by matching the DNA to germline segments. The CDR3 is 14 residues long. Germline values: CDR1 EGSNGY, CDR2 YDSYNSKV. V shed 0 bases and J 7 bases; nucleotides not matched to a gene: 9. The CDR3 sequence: CATWDGHARYKKLF. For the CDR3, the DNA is TGTGCCACCTGGGACGGGCACGCAAGGTATAAGAAACTCTTT.

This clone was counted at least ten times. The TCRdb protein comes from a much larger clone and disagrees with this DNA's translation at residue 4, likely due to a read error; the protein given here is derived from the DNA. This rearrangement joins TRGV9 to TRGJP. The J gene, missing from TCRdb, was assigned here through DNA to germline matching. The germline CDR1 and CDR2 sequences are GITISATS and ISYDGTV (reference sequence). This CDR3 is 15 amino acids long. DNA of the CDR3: TGTGCCTTGAGGGACCAAGAGTTGGGCAAAAAAATCAAGGTATTT. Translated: CALRDQELGKKIKVF.

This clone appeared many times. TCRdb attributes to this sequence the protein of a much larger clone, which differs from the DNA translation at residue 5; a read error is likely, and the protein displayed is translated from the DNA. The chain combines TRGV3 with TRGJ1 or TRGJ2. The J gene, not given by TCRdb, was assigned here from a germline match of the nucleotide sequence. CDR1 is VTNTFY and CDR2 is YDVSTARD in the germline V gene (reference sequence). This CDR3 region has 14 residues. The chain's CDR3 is CATWGRSNYYKKLF. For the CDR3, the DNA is TGTGCCACCTGGGGCAGGTCGAATTATTATAAGAAACTCTTT.

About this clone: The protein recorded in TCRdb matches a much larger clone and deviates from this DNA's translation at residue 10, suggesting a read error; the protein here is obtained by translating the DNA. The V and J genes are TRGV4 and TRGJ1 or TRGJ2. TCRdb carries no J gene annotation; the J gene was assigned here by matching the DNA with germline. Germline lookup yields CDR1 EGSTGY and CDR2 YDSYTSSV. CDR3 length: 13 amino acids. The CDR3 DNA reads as TGTGCCACCTGGGATGGGGAACTTTATAGGAAACTCTTT. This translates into CATWDGELYRKLF.

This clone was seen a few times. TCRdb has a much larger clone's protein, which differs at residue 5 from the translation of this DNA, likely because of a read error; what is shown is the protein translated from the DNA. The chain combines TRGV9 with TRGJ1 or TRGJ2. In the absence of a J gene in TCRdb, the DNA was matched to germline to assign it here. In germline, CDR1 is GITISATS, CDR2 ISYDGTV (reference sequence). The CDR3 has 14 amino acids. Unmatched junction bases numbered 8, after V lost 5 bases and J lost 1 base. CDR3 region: CALWGDPNYYKKLF. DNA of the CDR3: TGTGCCTTGTGGGGGGACCCCAATTATTATAAGAAACTCTTT.

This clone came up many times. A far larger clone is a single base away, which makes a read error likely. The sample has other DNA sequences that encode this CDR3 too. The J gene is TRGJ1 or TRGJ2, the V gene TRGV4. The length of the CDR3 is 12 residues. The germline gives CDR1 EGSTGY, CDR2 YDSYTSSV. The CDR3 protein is CATWDGWYKKLF. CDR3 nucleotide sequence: TGTGCCACCTGGGATGGGTGGTATAAGAAGCTCTTT.

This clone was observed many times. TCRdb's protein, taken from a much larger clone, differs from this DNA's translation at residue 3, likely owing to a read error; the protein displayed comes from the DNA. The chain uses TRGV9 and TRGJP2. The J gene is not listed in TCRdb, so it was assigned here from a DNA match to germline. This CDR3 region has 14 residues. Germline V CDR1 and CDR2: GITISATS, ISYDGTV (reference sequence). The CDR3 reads CASWEVSSDWIKTF. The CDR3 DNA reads TGTGCCTCGTGGGAGGTGAGTAGTGATTGGATCAAGACGTTT.

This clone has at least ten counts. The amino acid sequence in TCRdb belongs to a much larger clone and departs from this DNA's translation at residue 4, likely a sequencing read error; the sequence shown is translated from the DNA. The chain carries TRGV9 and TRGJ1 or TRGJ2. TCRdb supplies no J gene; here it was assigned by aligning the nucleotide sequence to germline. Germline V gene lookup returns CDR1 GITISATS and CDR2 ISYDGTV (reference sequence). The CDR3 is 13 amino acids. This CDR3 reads CALCEDSYYKKLF. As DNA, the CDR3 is TGTGCCTTGTGTGAGGACAGTTATTATAAGAAACTCTTT.

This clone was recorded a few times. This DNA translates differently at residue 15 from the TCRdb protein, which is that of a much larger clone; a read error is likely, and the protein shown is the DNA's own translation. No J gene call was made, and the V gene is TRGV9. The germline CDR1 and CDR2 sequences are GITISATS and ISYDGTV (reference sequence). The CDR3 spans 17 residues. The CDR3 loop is CALWDSPILFNRYKRLF. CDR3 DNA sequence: TGTGCCTTGTGGGACTCACCTATCTTATTCAACCGTTATAAGAGACTCTTT.

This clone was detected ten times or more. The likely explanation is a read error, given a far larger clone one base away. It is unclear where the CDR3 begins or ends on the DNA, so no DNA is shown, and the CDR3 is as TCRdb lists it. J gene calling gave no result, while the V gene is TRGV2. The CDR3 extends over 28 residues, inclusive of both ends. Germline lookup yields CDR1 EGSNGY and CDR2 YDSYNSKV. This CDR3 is CAAWDDRNSLAVEQHLLSQVSIGRIQHF.

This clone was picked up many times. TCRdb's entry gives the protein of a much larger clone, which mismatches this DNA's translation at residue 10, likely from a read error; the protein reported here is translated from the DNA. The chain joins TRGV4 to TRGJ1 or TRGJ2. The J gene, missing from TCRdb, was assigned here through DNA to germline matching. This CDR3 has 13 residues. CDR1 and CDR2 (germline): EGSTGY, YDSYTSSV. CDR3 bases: TGTGCCACCTGGGATGGGCAGATTTATAGGAAACTCTTT. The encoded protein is CATWDGQIYRKLF.

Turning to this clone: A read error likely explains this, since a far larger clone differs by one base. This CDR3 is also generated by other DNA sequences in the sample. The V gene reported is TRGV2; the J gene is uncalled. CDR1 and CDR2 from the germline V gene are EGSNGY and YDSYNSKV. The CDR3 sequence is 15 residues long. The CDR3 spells CATWTFVRSDWIKTF. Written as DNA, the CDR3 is TGTGCCACCTGGACATTTGTTCGTAGTGATTGGATTAAGACGTTT.

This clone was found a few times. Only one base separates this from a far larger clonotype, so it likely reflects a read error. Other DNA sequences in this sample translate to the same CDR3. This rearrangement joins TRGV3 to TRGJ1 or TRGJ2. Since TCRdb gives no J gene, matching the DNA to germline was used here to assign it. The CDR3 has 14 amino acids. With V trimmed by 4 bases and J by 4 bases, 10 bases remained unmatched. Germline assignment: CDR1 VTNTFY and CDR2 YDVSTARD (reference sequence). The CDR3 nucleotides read TGTGCCACCTGGGATAGGCCAGAATATTATAAGAAACTCTTT. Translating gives CATWDRPEYYKKLF.

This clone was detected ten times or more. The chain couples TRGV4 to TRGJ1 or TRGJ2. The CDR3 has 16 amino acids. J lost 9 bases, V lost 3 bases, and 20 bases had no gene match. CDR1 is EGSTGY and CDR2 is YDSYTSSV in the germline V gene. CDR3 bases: TGTGCCACCTGGGATCCCCACCTAGGTCGTAGGGGTAAGAAACTCTTT. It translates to CATWDPHLGRRGKKLF.